The T cell receptor beta chain described here comes from a study of cytomegalovirus exposure and HLA in healthy donors (dated by TCRdb to 2016 to 2017). About the study as a whole: An earlier analysis of under 600 of the donors reported 250 to 350 Gb of sequence data and around 110 million unique TCR beta sequences from 190 million or so T cells. Approximately 300 gigabases of sequencing data and around 85 million unique TCR sequences made up an early release that covered approximately 700 HLA-typed donors. The genetic ancestry cluster associated with self-reported Caucasian donors included over 80% of the approximately 400 genotyped donors. The study aimed to test whether cataloging public T cell receptors could reveal signatures of past pathogen exposure. Using immunosequencing, the study profiled T cell repertoires from approximately 700 subjects and related those repertoires to cytomegalovirus serostatus. A separate validation cohort of roughly 110 different subjects was used in addition to the approximately 700-subject first cohort. The study combined high-throughput TCR immunosequencing, statistical association of individual TCRs with disease status, and machine learning to predict cytomegalovirus infection status. To study patterns of TCR occurrence, a later analysis re-analyzed previously published TCR beta repertoires from 500 to 850 donors and added high-resolution HLA genotyping. Rather than using new phenotypic data, the later analysis identified candidate immune exposures from TCR beta sequences and from how often those sequences occurred across donors. To decide whether each TCR beta V gene segment behaved as functional or pseudogenic, an earlier analysis of some 600 of the donors relied on high-throughput TCR beta sequencing. Donor age, sex, ethnicity and CMV serostatus were compiled together with the repertoire data. A later genetic analysis used genome-wide SNP genotypes for about 65% of the roughly 700 donors, treating that subset as a discovery cohort. All discovery cohort repertoires had been generated using a single sequencing platform. Class I and class II HLA loci were covered by the typing at four-digit resolution. The number of donors typed differed by locus, with about 629-640 for A, B, C, DRB1 and DQB1, about 500 for DQA1, over 600 for DPA1, and some 450 for DPB1. Several DR-DQ haplotypes were treated as single units for association and clustering because of strong linkage in the cohort. On average, about 240,000 unique TCR beta nucleotide sequences were sequenced per donor among some 430 genotyped donors of the cohort, with roughly 18% of those sequences being non-productive. The investigation overall reported the following: A further reported finding was that TCR beta sequences accurately predicted the HLA-A and HLA-B alleles for most subjects in the first cohort. Presence/absence analyses assumed roughly uniform sequencing depth across donors, an assumption that may not hold. Several of the top co-occurrence clusters appeared to be linked to parvovirus B19, influenza, CMV and Epstein-Barr virus, according to a later analysis. In vitro tests confirmed that a few of the cytomegalovirus-associated TCR beta chains recognize cytomegalovirus antigens. An association between a missense DCLRE1C variant and V-gene and J-gene trimming of TCR beta chains was found in a later genetic analysis and replicated in an independent cohort. Because HLA typing was missing for some donors at each locus, association tests included only the typed subset. An earlier analysis of 587 of the donors showed that most TCR beta V segments appeared in productive rearrangements either about 87% or about 30% of the time, which broadly matched IMGT annotations. In a later analysis, the rate of TCR association differed among HLA loci, with DRB1 alleles having the most associated TCRs and HLA-C alleles having the fewest. A group of highly shared sequence variants was considered likely to be a technical artifact of the sequencing pipeline. The cohort was sequenced for TCR beta chains only, and without alpha or paired-chain data the features that could be detected were limited. Most TCR sequences were observed very rarely across donors, whereas some public TCRs were present in many individuals. The authors suggested that the approach could potentially be generalized to other disease states and immunological phenotypes. The study listed over 150 TCR beta chains as associated with cytomegalovirus. In a later analysis, 16,951 TCR beta sequences were associated with specific HLA alleles at a false discovery rate of 0.05. Correlated functional status among segregating V segments might reflect linkage disequilibrium, but an unknown experimental factor could not be ruled out. The earlier analysis of 587 of the donors excluded around 17 rarely observed V segments, including chromosome 9 orphons, because counts were too low. Cytomegalovirus status was reported to be diagnosed by the classifier with high specificity and sensitivity in both the original and validation cohorts. Strong co-occurrence of HLA alleles, especially DR and DQ, made assigning TCR associations to individual alleles difficult. A later analysis found that HLA-associated TCR beta chains were more clonally expanded and had lower generation probabilities than equally common non-associated chains. A later genetic analysis reported fewer N-insertions in productive TCRs among donors in an Asian-associated ancestry cluster than the roughly 700-donor mean. Because the 87-base-pair reads could not distinguish some IMGT-functional V segments, including TRBV6-2 and TRBV6-3, those segments were excluded. The only immune exposure information available for the cohort was CMV serostatus. A later analysis found that most CMV-associated TCR beta chains appeared HLA-restricted, with HLA associations seemingly driven largely by CMV exposure.

In regard to this clone: Its antigen is still unknown. Base-call qualities are not available, and no considerably larger clone is one nucleotide away.

Library preparation used the immunoSEQ multiplex PCR assay. For the multiplex PCR, a mixture combining 60 forward primers for TCR Vbeta segments and 13 reverse primers for TCR Jbeta segments was used. A multiplex PCR assay on genomic DNA amplified the CDR3 region of rearranged TCR beta genes. The amplified TCR beta libraries were sequenced on the Illumina HiSeq System as 87-base-pair reads. The original pipeline was this. In a later analysis, tens of millions of unique TCR beta chains were counted across the 650 to 750 repertoires, and about 10 million of these chains were shared by at least two donors. Raw reads were error-corrected and collapsed into unique sequences by a nearest-neighbor algorithm in which closely related sequences were merged to remove PCR and sequencing errors. Alignment of CDR3 sequences to IMGT reference sequences was used to assign V, D and J gene segments. For a sequence to be retained, a match of at least six nucleotides was required to both a V gene segment and a J gene segment. Rearrangements were classified as productive when the CDR3 lacked stop codons and remained in frame with V and J, and all other rearrangements were classified as non-productive. CDR3 was defined according to IMGT convention as the region running from the second conserved V-encoded cysteine to the conserved J-encoded phenylalanine. The earlier analysis of some 540 of the donors excluded any sequence lacking an unambiguous match to a single V gene segment. An earlier analysis of approximately 590 of the donors classified V segments as functional when productive rearrangements were above 56.7% and as segregating when the standard deviation between donors was above 5%. To diagnose cytomegalovirus status from the catalog of TCR beta chain sequences, a statistical classification framework was built. In a later analysis, V and J genes were assigned by comparing TCR nucleotide sequences against IMGT/GENE-DB human TR gene sequences. Using the TCRdist pipeline, a later analysis assigned CDR3 sequences along with most-parsimonious VDJ recombination scenarios. In a later analysis, every TCR beta chain was defined by the combination of its CDR3 amino acid sequence and its V-gene family, and reads without a unique V-gene family were dropped. A later analysis removed roughly 590 highly shared, low-generation-probability nucleotide sequences to deal with suspected cross-contamination and a sequencing artifact. A later analysis calculated a clonal expansion index for each public chain from normalized within-repertoire ranks of inferred template counts. In a later analysis, generation probabilities were computed using a VDJ recombination model fitted to out-of-frame rearrangements, and the results were checked against IGoR. A later analysis scored TCR-TCR, TCR-HLA and TCR-CMV co-occurrence with hypergeometric tests, applying a repertoire-size bias correction to TCR pairs. A later analysis estimated false discovery rates by permuting HLA or CMV assignments 20 times. In a later analysis, co-occurring TCRs were grouped using DBSCAN, and TCRdist sequence similarity was added for clustering within HLA-allele-positive subsets. Co-occurrence clustering excluded repertoires with fewer than 30,000 or more than 120,000 public chains, plus five with anomalous nucleotide sharing. TCRdb obtained this table from immuneACCESS and retained in-frame rearrangements with V and J assigned. These tables miss some clones; where compared with another copy, unresolved V genes account for less than half of the shortfall, and the remainder is unexplained. The DNA was the basis for D and trimming; V, J and clone size are from that table. The sample includes 150,000 to 200,000 clones, with approximately 82% observed a single time. About 2.3% of the sample is held by the ten biggest clonotypes.

After removal of 8 bases from V and 2 bases from J, the junction retains 9 bases not matched to a gene. The CDR3 sequence holds 14 residues, the cysteine and phenylalanine included. Only the CDR3 part of the read is kept: 42 bases, read in frame from the first base. CDR1 and CDR2, per the germline V gene, are MDHEN and SYDVKM. The cohort was made up of approximately 700 healthy bone marrow donors. Cohort members were all nominally healthy when sampled, although unrecorded immune exposures were likely present. The donor was CMV seronegative and belonged to the group of around 350 seronegative cohort members. A peripheral blood sample was collected from each donor, and TCR beta sequencing was performed on peripheral blood mononuclear cells. Genomic DNA extraction from the blood cell samples was performed with the Qiagen DNeasy Blood Extraction Kit.

The TCR sequence derives from a woman aged 25 to 45 in good health and CMV-seronegative. This chain joins TRBV28 to TRBJ2-7, with 7 bases matching TRBD1. Sequenced sample: PBMCs. The nucleotide sequence is given as TGTGCCAGCCTCCCCTCCGGGACAGCCTACGAGCAGTACTTC. This gives the protein CASLPSGTAYEQYF.